This T cell receptor beta chain was observed in a study of T cells in Graves' hyperthyroidism and ophthalmopathy. The CDR3 is 14 residues long. The V end lost 7 bases, the J end lost 6 bases, and 15 bases lay between the germline ends. Germline values: CDR1 MDHEN, CDR2 SYDVKM. With regard to this clonotype: Its antigen is unknown.

Study-level findings and limits: The model foresaw ophthalmopathy a median approximately 6.1 months prior to onset.

The CDR3 regions of TCR beta were amplified from RNA transcripts. In the first-round RT-PCR of the TCR CDR3, the HTBI primer set was used. Each CDR3 protein is one row after TCRdb ran MiXCR on the multiplex PCR reads. The repertoire has about 520,000 distinct CDR3 sequences, around 22% of them found once; the top ten carry approximately 10%. The receptor was derived from a woman aged 25-40 years with Graves' ophthalmopathy. The chain recombines TRBV28 with TRBJ2-2; D is tentatively TRBD1 or TRBD2 (5 bases each). Sequenced input: blood. CDR3 sequence reads: CASTLAQGAGELFF. CDR3 in DNA: TGTGCCAGCACCCTAGCCCAGGGTGCCGGGGAGCTGTTTTTT.